The clone carrying this TCR beta chain was observed a handful of times. V lost 0 bases to trimming and J lost 1 base; unmatched junction nucleotides: 8. The germline gives CDR1 SGHRS, CDR2 YFSETQ. The CDR3 is 17 residues long. These data belong to a study of beta chain features in type 1 diabetes. Sequencing targeted expressed TCRB transcripts, as all isolated RNA had been reverse transcribed. Sequencing used immunoSEQ multiplex PCR; TCRdb keeps in-frame clones, though not all of them. The sample has roughly 330,000 clones, around 10% seen once. Sequencing input: naive CD4+ T cells from blood. V and J are TRBV5-1 and TRBJ2-3; 7 nucleotides line up with TRBD2. The source is a woman in her thirties in good health. CDR3 in amino acids: CASSLEYGGGRTDTQYF. The DNA for the CDR3 is TGCGCCAGCAGCTTGGAATATGGGGGAGGGCGCACAGATACGCAGTATTTT.